Sequencing of this T cell receptor beta chain was carried out in a study of beta chain features in type 1 diabetes. Overall study context: Age, gender and cell yields were similar between patients and healthy donors. Study-wide findings and caveats: Moderate but significant shortening of TCRB CDR3s was recorded in all four CD4+ subsets from Type 1 diabetes patients. Sequencing the cDNA could make cells with high TCR expression show up more than they should.

The collection from each donor was one heparinised blood draw averaging about 116 mL. Turning to this clone: What it binds is unknown.

cDNA synthesis used the whole RNA isolate, giving expressed TCRB sequences. Clones were read by immunoSEQ multiplex PCR, and TCRdb kept only the in-frame ones, dropping some. The sample has 250,000 or so clones, 25% to 35% seen once; the top ten hold under 5%. This CDR3 has 15 amino acids. CDR1 is GTSNPN and CDR2 is SVGIG in the germline V gene (reference sequence). Trimming cost V 1 base and J 5 bases; bases outside gene matches: 5. Input material: central memory CD4+ T cells from blood. The chain is built from TRBV30 and TRBJ1-5; 10 bases match TRBD1. The receptor's source is a man aged 25-45 years in good health. CDR3 region: CAWSGGQGNYQPQHF. CDR3 DNA: TGTGCCTGGAGTGGGGGACAGGGGAATTATCAGCCCCAGCATTTT.